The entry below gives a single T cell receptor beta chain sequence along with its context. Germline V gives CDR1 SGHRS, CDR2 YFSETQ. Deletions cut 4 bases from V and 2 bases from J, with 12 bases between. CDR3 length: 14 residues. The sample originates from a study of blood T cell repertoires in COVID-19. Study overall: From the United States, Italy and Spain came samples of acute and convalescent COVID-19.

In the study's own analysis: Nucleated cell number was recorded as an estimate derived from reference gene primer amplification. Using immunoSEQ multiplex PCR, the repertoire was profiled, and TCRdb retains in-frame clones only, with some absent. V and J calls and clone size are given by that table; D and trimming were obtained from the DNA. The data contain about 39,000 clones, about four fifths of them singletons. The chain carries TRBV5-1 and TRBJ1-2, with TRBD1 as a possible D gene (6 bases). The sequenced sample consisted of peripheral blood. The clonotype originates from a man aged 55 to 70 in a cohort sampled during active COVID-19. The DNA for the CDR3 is TGCGCCAGCAGCGCGTACACAGGGAACTATGGCTACACCTTC. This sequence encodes CASSAYTGNYGYTF.